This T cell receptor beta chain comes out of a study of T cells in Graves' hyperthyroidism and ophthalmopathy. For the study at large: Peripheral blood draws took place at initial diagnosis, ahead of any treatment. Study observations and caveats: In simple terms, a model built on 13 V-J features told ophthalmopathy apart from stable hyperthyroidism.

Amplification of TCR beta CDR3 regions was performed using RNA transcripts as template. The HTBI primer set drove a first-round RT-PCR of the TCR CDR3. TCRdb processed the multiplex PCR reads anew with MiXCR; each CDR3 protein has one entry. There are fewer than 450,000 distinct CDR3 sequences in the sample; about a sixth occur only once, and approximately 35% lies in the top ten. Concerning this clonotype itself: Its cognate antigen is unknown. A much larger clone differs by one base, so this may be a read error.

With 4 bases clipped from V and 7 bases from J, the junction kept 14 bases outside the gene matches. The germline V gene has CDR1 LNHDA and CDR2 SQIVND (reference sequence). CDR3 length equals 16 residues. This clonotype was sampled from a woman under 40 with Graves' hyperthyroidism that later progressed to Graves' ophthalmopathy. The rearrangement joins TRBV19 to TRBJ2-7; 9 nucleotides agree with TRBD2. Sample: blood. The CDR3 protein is CASSKRGDTSYNEQYF. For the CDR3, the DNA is TGTGCCAGTAGTAAGCGGGGGGACACTAGTTACAATGAGCAGTACTTC.